This T cell receptor (beta chain) was recovered during a study of Graves' ophthalmopathy and Graves' hyperthyroidism. Across the whole study: Hyperthyroidism was classified as stable if no ophthalmopathy occurred within 18 months of follow-up.

As to this clonotype: A junction end diverges from the germline sequence, so it may reflect a read error.

Clinical symptoms, serum thyroxine, TRAb, thyroid ultrasound and orbital computed tomography formed the basis of diagnosis. From germline, CDR1 is DFQATT and CDR2 SNEGSKA (reference sequence). The CDR3 has 11 amino acids. RNA transcripts were the source from which TCR beta CDR3 regions were amplified. Investigators did first-round RT-PCR with HTBI primers, then second-round multiplex PCR. TCRdb reprocessed the multiplex PCR reads with MiXCR, giving one entry per CDR3 protein. The repertoire holds around 1,000,000 distinct CDR3 sequences, with approximately 35% as singletons. The chain carries TRBV20-1 and TRBJ1-1, with D unresolved. Sequencing input: peripheral blood or thyroid tissue (not recorded which). The receptor comes from an adult man with Graves' hyperthyroidism. The CDR3 loop reads CSARSSTEACF. Written as DNA, the CDR3 is TGCAGTGCTAGGTCTTCCACTGAAGCTTGCTTT.